Below are 10 T cell receptor beta chains sequenced from a single sample in a study of control samples from healthy donors and cancer patients. Sequencing was performed with immunoSEQ multiplex PCR; in TCRdb, only in-frame clones are kept and a portion is missing. Seen here are 75,000 to 95,000 clones, about 88% observed once, and the top ten hold 9.5% to 10%. Material: PBMCs. Receptor source: a woman between 45 and 65 years old with colorectal cancer.

V gene TRBV24-1 combines with J gene TRBJ1-2; 9 nucleotides align to TRBD1. This CDR3 contains 12 residues. Germline V gene lookup returns CDR1 KGHDR and CDR2 SFDVKD. V gave up 4 bases and J gave up 8 bases; unmatched junction bases: 1. The CDR3 DNA is TGTGCCACCAGTGAGACAGGGGGAGGCTACACCTTC. Residues: CATSETGGGYTF.

The chain carries TRBV4-2 and TRBJ1-1; 11 nucleotides agree with TRBD1. The CDR3 is made up of 15 amino acids. The ends lost 4 bases at V and 1 base at J; junction bases unmatched: 2. In germline, CDR1 is LGHNA, CDR2 YNFKEQ. The CDR3 protein is CASSPGTGGNTEAFF. DNA of the CDR3: TGTGCCAGCAGCCCTGGGACAGGGGGGAACACTGAAGCTTTCTTT.

The rearrangement links TRBV6-2 or TRBV6-3 to TRBJ2-7, with D unresolved. This CDR3 region has 14 residues. Germline V gene sequence: CDR1 MNHEY, CDR2 SVGEGT. The ends were cut back, 4 bases at V and 3 bases at J, with 13 bases in the middle. CDR3 sequence: CASSSHTVIYEQYV. As DNA, the CDR3 is TGTGCCAGCAGTTCCCACACGGTCATCTACGAGCAGTACGTC.

There are a few counts of this clone. V and J are TRBV3-1 (or the pseudogene TRBV3-2) and TRBJ2-1, with D possibly matching TRBD2 (5 bases). Germline lookup yields CDR1 LGHDT and CDR2 YNNKEL (reference sequence). CDR3 length equals 11 residues. The V end lost 1 base, the J end lost 11 bases, and 6 bases lay between the germline ends. CDR3 sequence (DNA): TGTGCCAGCAGCCAAGCGGGGAAGCAGTTCTTC. This sequence encodes CASSQAGKQFF.

This chain links TRBV3-1 (or the pseudogene TRBV3-2) with TRBJ2-3; D gene unclear. This CDR3 is built from 14 residues. V lost 3 bases, J lost 5 bases, and 12 bases lay in between. From germline, CDR1 is LGHDT and CDR2 YNNKEL (reference sequence). The CDR3 coding sequence is TGTGCCAGCAGCCAGACTTCTCCCAGAGATACGCAGTATTTT. It specifies CASSQTSPRDTQYF.

The chain employs TRBV9 and TRBJ2-1; D ambiguous. Trimming took 4 bases from V and 6 from J, leaving 23 bases between them. From germline, CDR1 is SGDLS and CDR2 YYNGEE. This CDR3 spans 17 amino acids. CDR3 in amino acids: CASSPQLGIRSLNEQFF. CDR3 sequence (DNA): TGTGCCAGCAGCCCCCAATTAGGGATCAGATCCCTCAATGAGCAGTTCTTC.

The chain employs TRBV19 and TRBJ1-4; 10 nucleotides line up with TRBD1. Germline CDR1 is LNHDA and CDR2 is SQIVND (reference sequence). The CDR3 is 14 residues long. Trimming at V came to 3 bases and at J to 8 bases, leaving 3 bases not matched to a gene. In DNA, the CDR3 is TGTGCCAGTAGTATTGACAGGGGGCGAGAAAAACTGTTTTTT. This sequence encodes CASSIDRGREKLFF.

V and J are TRBV7-2 and TRBJ1-6; D gene ambiguous. There are 13 residues in the CDR3. V was trimmed by 6 bases and J by 8 bases, leaving 11 bases between them. Germline CDR1 is SGHTA and CDR2 is FQGNSA. The CDR3 nucleotides read TGTGCCAGCAGACAAAACAGCGATTCACCCCTCCACTTT. Translating it yields CASRQNSDSPLHF. Full variable domain (remainder filled in from reference TRBV7-2 and TRBJ1-6): GAGVSQSPSNKVTEKGKDVELRCDPISGHTALYWYRQSLGQGLEFLIYFQGNSAPDKSGLPSDRFSAERTGGSVSTLTIQRTQQEDSAVYLCASRQNSDSPLHFGNGTRLTVT.

In regard to this clone: The sample holds other DNA sequences that translate to the same CDR3. The chain combines TRBV19 with TRBJ2-6; D ambiguous. The CDR3 loop spans 12 amino acids. Trimming removed 9 bases at V and 3 bases at J, with 6 bases between. From germline, CDR1 is LNHDA and CDR2 SQIVND (reference sequence). CDR3 sequence: CASSRGANVLTF. The CDR3 DNA reads TGTGCCAGCAGTCGTGGGGCCAACGTCCTGACTTTC.

The chain has TRBV7-2 and TRBJ2-1, with D possibly called TRBD1 or TRBD2 (5 bases each). From germline, CDR1 is SGHTA and CDR2 FQGNSA. The CDR3 is 12 residues long. V was shortened by 5 bases and J by 9 bases, with 11 bases between the two germline ends. In DNA form, the CDR3 reads TGTGCCAGCAGCGCACCGGGACGTGAGCAGTTCTTC. This sequence encodes CASSAPGREQFF.